The T cell receptor beta chain described here comes from a study of pediatric ulcerative colitis. Study findings and constraints: A couple of rectal clonotypes were found only in ulcerative colitis patients, all of them.

Rectal tissue came from one to two pinch biopsies taken at colonoscopy. The table lists this clone with a count of one. Its matching antigen is unknown. This CDR3 contains 14 residues. V gave up 6 bases and J gave up 4 bases, with 15 bases separating them. Germline CDR1 SGHVS, CDR2 FQNEAQ. The assay was run at survey level. Sequencing depth was up to 500,000 reads per sample. Some clones are missing from TCRdb's copy, which holds only in-frame ones; the method was immunoSEQ multiplex PCR. The sample holds 30,000 or so clones; roughly three quarters are singletons and the top ten take approximately 1%. Source material: gut tissue. The chain links TRBV7-8 to TRBJ2-5; tentatively, D is TRBD1 (6 bases). This receptor was identified in a boy between 10 and 17 years old with mild ulcerative colitis. The CDR3 spells CASSTPPRGETQYF. In nucleotides, the CDR3 is TGTGCCAGCAGTACCCCCCCCAGGGGAGAGACCCAGTACTTC. Complete variable domain (other parts from reference TRBV7-8 and TRBJ2-5): GAGVSQSPRYKVAKRGQDVALRCDPISGHVSLFWYQQALGQGPEFLTYFQNEAQLDKSGLPSDRFFAERPEGSVSTLKIQRTQQEDSAVYLCASSTPPRGETQYFGPGTRLLVL.